The 26 T cell receptor beta chains listed next were all sequenced from one sample in a study of T cell responses to AZD1222 COVID-19 vaccine. The data were produced by immunoSEQ multiplex PCR, yet TCRdb's version contains in-frame clones alone and is incomplete. The sample records some 130,000 clones, approximately 91% being singletons. The source was peripheral blood, collected 28 days after the second AZD1222 dose. These receptors originate from an adult who received the AZD1222 COVID-19 vaccine.

V and J are TRBV10-3 and TRBJ1-2; 12 bases are shared with TRBD1. Losses at the gene ends were 3 bases for V and 7 bases for J; bases not matched to a gene: 12. The CDR3 spans 17 residues. Per germline, CDR1 ENHRY and CDR2 SYGVKD. In nucleotides, the CDR3 is TGTGCCATCAGTGATCCGGGACAGGGGGCGCCGGTGGGTGGCTACACCTTC. Its translation: CAISDPGQGAPVGGYTF.

Here the CDR3 reads CASSPQTGTGPTGELFF. As DNA, the CDR3 is TGTGCCAGCAGCCCTCAAACCGGGACAGGCCCCACCGGGGAGCTGTTTTTT. This rearrangement joins TRBV9 to TRBJ2-2; 8 nucleotides agree with TRBD1. CDR1 and CDR2 from the germline V gene are SGDLS and YYNGEE. The CDR3 is 17 amino acids. V dropped 4 bases and J dropped 4; count of bases not matched to a gene: 12.

This sequence joins TRBV3-1 (or the pseudogene TRBV3-2) and TRBJ2-2, with a tentative D call TRBD1 (5 bases). The germline V gene encodes CDR1 LGHDT and CDR2 YNNKEL (reference sequence). This CDR3 comprises 14 residues. Trimming cost V 4 bases and J 4 bases, with 10 bases left between them. The DNA of the CDR3 is TGTGCCAGCAGCCGGATGGGGCTCACCGGGGAGCTGTTTTTT. This codes for CASSRMGLTGELFF.

This chain joins TRBV27 and TRBJ2-3; TRBD2 agrees at 12 bases. This CDR3 is 15 amino acids long. Trimming cost V 5 bases and J 6 bases; bases outside gene matches: 6. Germline V gene sequence: CDR1 MNHEY, CDR2 SMNVEV (reference sequence). The CDR3 reads CASSRLAGGPDTQYF. In DNA, the CDR3 is TGTGCCAGCAGTCGTCTAGCGGGAGGGCCCGATACGCAGTATTTT.

V and J are TRBV7-9 and TRBJ2-1; D might be TRBD2 (7 bases). Trimming cost V 5 bases and J 4 bases, with 18 bases left between them. The germline V gene encodes CDR1 SEHNR and CDR2 FQNEAQ (reference sequence). CDR3 size: 16 residues. CDR3 residues: CASSPRGREPYNEQFF. Here the CDR3 DNA reads TGTGCCAGCAGCCCCCGGGGGCGGGAGCCTTACAATGAGCAGTTCTTC.

The chain employs TRBV2 and TRBJ1-2; no reliable D call. The germline V gene encodes CDR1 SNHLY and CDR2 FYNNEI. CDR3 length: 14 amino acids. V was pared by 6 bases and J by 3 bases, with 14 bases between. The CDR3 is CASRADGLYYGYTF. In nucleotides, the CDR3 is TGTGCCAGCAGAGCAGACGGGCTCTACTATGGCTACACCTTC.

The chain is built from TRBV6-5 and TRBJ2-1; D might be TRBD1 or TRBD2, each matching 7 bases. The ends were cut back, 2 bases at V and 7 bases at J, with 18 bases in the middle. Germline values: CDR1 MNHEY, CDR2 SVGAGI. The CDR3 runs to 16 residues. In DNA form, the CDR3 reads TGTGCCAGCAGTTACCAACTCGTCAGGGGGGGGAATGAGCAGTTCTTC. This encodes CASSYQLVRGGNEQFF.

This clone came up once. The V and J genes are TRBV5-1 and TRBJ2-7, with D possibly being TRBD2 (6 bases). There are 15 residues in the CDR3. Trimming cost V 0 bases and J 3 bases, with 13 bases left between them. CDR1 is SGHRS, CDR2 YFSETQ, per germline. CDR3 sequence (DNA): TGCGCCAGCAGCTTGGAACCGGGAGTCTACTACGAGCAGTACTTC. As protein: CASSLEPGVYYEQYF.

This chain links TRBV24-1 with TRBJ2-3; TRBD1 is a possible D gene (6 bases). V lost 0 bases and J 4 bases, leaving 13 bases between the germline ends. The CDR3 covers 16 residues. The germline CDR1 and CDR2 sequences are KGHDR and SFDVKD. The CDR3 reads CATSDLGQRKADTQYF. Here the CDR3 DNA reads TGTGCCACCAGTGATTTGGGACAGCGAAAGGCAGATACGCAGTATTTT.

V usage is TRBV29-1 and J usage is TRBJ2-3, with 10 nucleotides matching TRBD2. From germline, CDR1 is SQVTM and CDR2 ANQGSEA. After removal of 7 bases from V and 2 bases from J, the junction contained 3 bases not matched to a gene. This CDR3 comprises 13 residues. CDR3 sequence: CSDLAGVTDTQYF. CDR3 nucleotides: TGCAGCGACCTAGCGGGGGTCACAGATACGCAGTATTTT.

This sequence joins TRBV19 and TRBJ1-6; D unclear. The germline V gene encodes CDR1 LNHDA and CDR2 SQIVND (reference sequence). The V end lost 3 bases, the J end lost 5 bases, and 8 bases lay between the germline ends. The CDR3 runs to 14 residues. CDR3 amino acids: CASSIVGNNSPLHF. CDR3 DNA: TGTGCCAGTAGTATTGTGGGGAATAATTCACCCCTCCACTTT.

The chain couples TRBV7-3 to TRBJ2-3; 7 positions match TRBD1. Losses at the gene ends were 2 bases for V and 2 bases for J; bases not matched to a gene: 10. Germline lookup yields CDR1 SGHTA and CDR2 FQGTGA. The CDR3 spans 17 residues. CDR3 in amino acids: CASSLVAGTVATDTQYF. The DNA of the CDR3 is TGTGCCAGCAGCTTAGTCGCCGGGACAGTAGCCACAGATACGCAGTATTTT. The full variable domain, its missing parts supplied by reference TRBV7-3 and TRBJ2-3, is GAGVSQTPSNKVTEKGKYVELRCDPISGHTALYWYRQSLGQGPEFLIYFQGTGAADDSGLPNDRFFAVRPEGSVSTLKIQRTERGDSAVYLCASSLVAGTVATDTQYFGPGTRLTVL.

V gene TRBV2 combines with J gene TRBJ2-7, with TRBD1 identical over 10 bases. Germline values: CDR1 SNHLY, CDR2 FYNNEI. Trimming cost V 5 bases and J 5 bases; bases outside gene matches: 9. There are 15 residues in the CDR3. CDR3 loop: CASSLSGTGVDEQYF. CDR3 nucleotides: TGTGCCAGCAGTTTATCCGGGACAGGGGTGGACGAGCAGTACTTC.

V is TRBV7-8 and J is TRBJ2-2; 10 bases agree with TRBD1. After removal of 4 bases from V and 0 bases from J, the junction contained 11 bases not matched to a gene. The germline V gene has CDR1 SGHVS and CDR2 FQNEAQ. The CDR3 extends over 19 amino acids. The CDR3 DNA reads TGTGCCAGCAGCTGGGGGACAGGGGTCCTGATAACGAACACCGGGGAGCTGTTTTTT. The encoded protein is CASSWGTGVLITNTGELFF.

With regard to this clone: The sample holds other DNA sequences that translate to the same CDR3. The chain is built from TRBV9 and TRBJ2-3; D remains unclear. The CDR3 consists of 12 residues. V shed 2 bases and J shed 1 base, with 2 bases lying between them. From germline, CDR1 is SGDLS and CDR2 YYNGEE. In DNA form, the CDR3 reads TGTGCCAGCAGCGTCGGCACAGATACGCAGTATTTT. It yields the protein CASSVGTDTQYF.

The chain links TRBV6-1 to TRBJ1-6; D unresolved. Germline assignment: CDR1 MNHNS and CDR2 SASEGT. With 1 base removed from V and 6 bases from J, the gap between germline ends came to 7 bases. The CDR3 is made up of 14 amino acids. The chain's CDR3 is CASSEVTGNSPLHF. The CDR3 nucleotides are TGTGCCAGCAGTGAAGTGACTGGTAATTCACCCCTCCACTTT.

V and J are TRBV19 and TRBJ2-7; D is possibly TRBD1 (6 bases). Trimming cost V 4 bases and J 4 bases, with 17 bases left between them. The CDR3 contains 15 residues. CDR1 and CDR2 (germline): LNHDA, SQIVND (reference sequence). CDR3 DNA: TGTGCCAGTAGTACGACAGGAAAACCACCATACGAGCAGTACTTC. Translating it yields CASSTTGKPPYEQYF.

The rearrangement uses TRBV3-1 (or the pseudogene TRBV3-2) and TRBJ2-5, with TRBD2 identical over 7 bases. Germline CDR1 LGHDT, CDR2 YNNKEL (reference sequence). The V and J ends lost 2 bases and 9 bases, in that order; junction bases with no gene match: 12. CDR3 length: 15 amino acids. The CDR3 region has the DNA TGTGCCAGCAGCCAACTAGCGGAGCCCCGTTCGGCCCAGTACTTC. Translated: CASSQLAEPRSAQYF.

This sequence joins TRBV6-6 and TRBJ1-4; D might be TRBD1 (6 bases). V gave up 3 bases and J gave up 8 bases, with 16 bases separating them. The CDR3 length is 15 residues. The V gene's germline CDR1 is MNHNY and CDR2 SVGAGI (reference sequence). The chain's CDR3 is CASSYGGMTREKLFF. The CDR3 DNA follows: TGTGCCAGCAGTTATGGGGGCATGACCCGGGAAAAACTGTTTTTT.

The chain recombines TRBV5-1 with TRBJ1-2; D remains ambiguous. V dropped 4 bases and J dropped 8 bases, with 15 bases sitting between them. CDR1 SGHRS and CDR2 YFSETQ come from the germline V gene. The CDR3 contains 13 residues. CDR3 bases: TGCGCCAGCAGCGTCGGACCCACCCGGGGCTACACCTTC. Translation gives CASSVGPTRGYTF.

The J gene is TRBJ1-5, the V gene TRBV12-3 or TRBV12-4; D is uncertain. Trimming pared 1 base from V and 0 bases from J, leaving 1 base between. CDR3 size: 13 residues. The CDR3 spells CASSLGSNQPQHF. As DNA, the CDR3 is TGTGCCAGCAGTTTAGGTAGCAATCAGCCCCAGCATTTT.

The chain links TRBV7-8 to TRBJ2-1; D remains ambiguous. Germline assignment: CDR1 SGHVS and CDR2 FQNEAQ. This CDR3 region has 15 residues. Trimming left V 4 bases short and J 1 base short, with 11 bases between. The CDR3: CASSSHSWSYNEQFF. CDR3 DNA: TGTGCCAGCAGCTCTCACTCGTGGTCCTACAATGAGCAGTTCTTC.

In its sample, this clone was seen once. The genes are TRBV6-5 and TRBJ1-2; D is uncertain. The V end lost 4 bases, the J end lost 4 bases, and 10 bases lay between the germline ends. The CDR3 is 13 amino acids. The germline CDR1 and CDR2 sequences are MNHEY and SVGAGI. The CDR3 nucleotides are TGTGCCAGCAGTTCCGACAATAGCTATGGCTACACCTTC. It codes for CASSSDNSYGYTF.

This clone was counted a single time. The rearrangement joins TRBV4-2 to TRBJ2-5; no clear D gene. Trimming shortened V by 0 bases and J by 0 bases, and 5 bases separated the two germline ends. The CDR3 runs 14 residues. Germline V gene data show CDR1 as LGHNA and CDR2 as YNFKEQ. CDR3 residues: CASSQDSYQETQYF. The CDR3 nucleotides read TGTGCCAGCAGCCAAGACTCGTACCAAGAGACCCAGTACTTC.

The chain is built from TRBV5-5 and TRBJ2-7; weak D call: TRBD2 (6 bases). The CDR3 is 14 residues long. V lost 0 bases and J 4 bases, leaving 11 bases between the germline ends. Germline CDR1 reads SGHKS; CDR2 reads YYEKEE (reference sequence). The CDR3 DNA sequence: TGTGCCAGCAGCTTGGCCGGCGGGGTGTACGAGCAGTACTTC. It is translated as CASSLAGGVYEQYF.

The V and J genes are TRBV11-2 and TRBJ2-7; a possible D gene is TRBD1 (5 bases). The germline V gene encodes CDR1 SGHAT and CDR2 FQNNGV. The V and J ends lost 1 base and 2 bases respectively, with 18 bases between them. CDR3 size: 17 residues. The CDR3, as DNA: TGTGCCAGCAGCTTAGCCCTTACAGGCCCTGCCACCTACGAGCAGTACTTC. The encoded protein is CASSLALTGPATYEQYF. Combining the CDR3 with reference TRBV11-2 and TRBJ2-7 gives the whole variable domain EAGVAQSPRYKIIEKRQSVAFWCNPISGHATLYWYQQILGQGPKLLIQFQNNGVVDDSQLPKDRFSAERLKGVDSTLKIQPAKLEDSAVYLCASSLALTGPATYEQYFGPGTRLTVT.